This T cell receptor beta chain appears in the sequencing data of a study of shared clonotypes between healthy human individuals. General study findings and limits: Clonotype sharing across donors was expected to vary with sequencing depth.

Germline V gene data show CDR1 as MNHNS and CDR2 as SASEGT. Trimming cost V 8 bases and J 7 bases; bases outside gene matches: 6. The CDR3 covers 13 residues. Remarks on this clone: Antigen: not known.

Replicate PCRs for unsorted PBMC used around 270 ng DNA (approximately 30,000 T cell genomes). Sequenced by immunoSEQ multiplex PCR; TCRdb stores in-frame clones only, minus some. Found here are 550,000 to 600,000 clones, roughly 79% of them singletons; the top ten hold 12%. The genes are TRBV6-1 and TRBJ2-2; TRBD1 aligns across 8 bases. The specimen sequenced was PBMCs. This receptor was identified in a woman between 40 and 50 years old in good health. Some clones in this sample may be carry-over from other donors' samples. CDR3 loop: CASGQGDHGELFF. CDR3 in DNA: TGTGCCAGCGGACAGGGAGATCACGGGGAGCTGTTTTTT.